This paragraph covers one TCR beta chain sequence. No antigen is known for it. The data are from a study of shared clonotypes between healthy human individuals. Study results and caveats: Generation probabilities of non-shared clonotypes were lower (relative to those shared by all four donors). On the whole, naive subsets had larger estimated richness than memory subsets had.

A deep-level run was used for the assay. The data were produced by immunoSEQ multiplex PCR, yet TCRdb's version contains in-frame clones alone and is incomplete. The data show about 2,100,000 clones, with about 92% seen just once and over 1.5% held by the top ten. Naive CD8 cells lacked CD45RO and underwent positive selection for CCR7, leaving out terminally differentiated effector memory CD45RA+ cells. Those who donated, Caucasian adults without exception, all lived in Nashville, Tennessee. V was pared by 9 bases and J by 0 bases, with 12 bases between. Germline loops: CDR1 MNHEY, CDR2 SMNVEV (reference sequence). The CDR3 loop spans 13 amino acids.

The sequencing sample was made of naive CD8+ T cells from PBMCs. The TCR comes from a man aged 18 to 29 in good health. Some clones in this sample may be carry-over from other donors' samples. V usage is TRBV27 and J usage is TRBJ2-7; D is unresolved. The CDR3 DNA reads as TGTGCCAGTAGACTTAGACTCTCCTACGAGCAGTACTTC. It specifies CASRLRLSYEQYF.